This paragraph covers one TCR beta chain sequence. Germline V gene lookup returns CDR1 KGHDR and CDR2 SFDVKD. Trimming pared 3 bases from V and 4 bases from J, leaving 10 bases between. The CDR3 is 14 residues long. This sample is drawn from a study of blood T cell repertoires in COVID-19. Across the whole study: There were acute and convalescent COVID-19 samples, and they came from the United States, Italy and Spain. Nucleic acid was either cDNA or gDNA, and it came from T cells, B-cell-depleted T cells, or PBMCs.

Assay: immunoSEQ multiplex PCR; the TCRdb copy retains only in-frame clones and omits some. There are roughly 220,000 clones in the sample; less than 90% occur only once, and more than 4.5% lies in the top ten. The sequenced sample consisted of peripheral blood. The chain recombines TRBV24-1 with TRBJ2-3, with no clear D. This TCR was recovered from a woman aged 55-75 years who had recovered from COVID-19. The DNA of the CDR3 is TGTGCCACCAGTGATCGTTCGAGATCAGATACGCAGTATTTT. Translating gives CATSDRSRSDTQYF.